The rows below give T cell receptor beta chains drawn from one sample of a study of shared clonotypes between healthy human individuals. Some clones are missing from TCRdb's copy, which holds only in-frame ones; the method was immunoSEQ multiplex PCR. The sample lists around 690,000 clones, 90% occurring once. Sequencing was done on a sample of memory CD8+ T cells from PBMCs. These receptors came from a man aged 18 to 29 in good health. Some clones in this sample may be carry-over from other donors' samples. CDR3s include the opening cysteine and the closing phenylalanine or tryptophan. A D gene is named only where the DNA matches it firmly. Clone size appears in some rows only: once, few, many, or a class for an expanded clone.

size | J | V | length | D | CDR3
NA | TRBJ2-7 | TRBV15 | 16 | NA | CATSRDTGEAGYEQYF
NA | TRBJ2-1 | TRBV6-5 | 15 | TRBD2 | CASGSSGISYNEQFF
NA | TRBJ1-1 | TRBV2 | 13 | NA | CASRLAGATEAFF
NA | TRBJ2-1 | TRBV19 | 14 | NA | CASMSWQVNNEQFF
NA | TRBJ2-2 | TRBV11-2 | 17 | NA | CASSLNDPRSYTGELFF
once | TRBJ2-6 | TRBV6-5 | 16 | NA | CASSYGRLSGANVLTF
NA | TRBJ2-7 | TRBV11-2 | 16 | TRBD1 | CASSLRTRTGSYEQYF
NA | TRBJ2-3 | TRBV7-2 | 15 | TRBD1 | CASSSGTGYTDTQYF
NA | TRBJ1-2 | TRBV6-5 | 15 | NA | CASSYPGAGSYGYTF
NA | TRBJ2-1 | TRBV14 | 15 | NA | CASSQDLGTPDEQFF
NA | TRBJ2-7 | TRBV11-2 | 15 | TRBD1 | CASSVGTGGAYEQYF
NA | TRBJ2-7 | TRBV6-6 | 14 | TRBD2 | CASSYRGLANEQYF
NA | TRBJ1-2 | TRBV30 | 14 | NA | CAWSVAGSHYGYTF
NA | TRBJ2-7 | TRBV28 | 16 | TRBD2 | CASSLSSGRFSYEQYF
NA | TRBJ2-7 | TRBV5-8 | 15 | TRBD2 | CASTPGGGWGYEQYF
NA | TRBJ1-5 | TRBV7-9 | 17 | TRBD1 | CASSSGSLQGGNQPQHF
once | TRBJ2-7 | TRBV5-8 | 12 | NA | CASSPRSYEQYF
NA | TRBJ1-2 | TRBV19 | 14 | NA | CASRNTGYGYGYTF
NA | TRBJ2-1 | TRBV6-4 | 12 | NA | CASSDRWNEQFF
many | TRBJ2-1 | TRBV7-8 | 16 | NA | CASSLAASGAYNEQFF
once | TRBJ2-3 | TRBV11-2 | 15 | TRBD2 | CAPLLTGGSTDTQYF
NA | TRBJ1-6 | TRBV4-1 | 16 | NA | CASSQEAQTVNSPLHF
NA | TRBJ2-7 | TRBV4-3 | 14 | NA | CASSVTSRDYEQYF
NA | TRBJ2-7 | TRBV28 | 15 | TRBD1 | CASRWTGALSYEQYF
NA | TRBJ2-5 | TRBV6-4 | 15 | TRBD2 | CASSDEGGAGGTQYF
NA | TRBJ1-5 | TRBV10-3 | 10 | NA | CAIGTQPQHF
NA | TRBJ1-4 | TRBV10-3 | 17 | TRBD1 | CAISEPGQGVLREKLFF
NA | TRBJ2-2 | TRBV5-4 | 13 | NA | CAARRDHTGELFF
NA | TRBJ2-1 | TRBV7-3 | 14 | TRBD2 | CASSGLAGNNEQFF
NA | TRBJ2-1 | TRBV29-1 | 14 | TRBD2 | CSVPNGLAVDEQFF
NA | TRBJ2-2 | TRBV27 | 16 | TRBD2 | CASSRTSARNTGELFF
NA | TRBJ2-5 | TRBV9 | 13 | TRBD1 | CASSPRGRETQYF
NA | TRBJ1-1 | TRBV7-6 | 14 | TRBD1 | CASSPRQGSTEAFF
NA | TRBJ2-2 | TRBV7-6 | 16 | NA | CASSFGGQRNTGELFF
NA | TRBJ2-5 | TRBV7-2 | 16 | TRBD2 | CASSPQTTSVPETQYF
NA | TRBJ2-1 | TRBV5-1 | 16 | TRBD2 | CASSFGRVSGMDEQFF
NA | TRBJ1-4 | TRBV7-3 | 14 | NA | CASSDPGLNEKLFF
NA | TRBJ2-5 | TRBV7-9 | 14 | NA | CASSPLSLYETQYF
NA | TRBJ2-3 | TRBV6-6 | 16 | TRBD2 | CASSYSGTRGTDTQYF
NA | TRBJ2-3 | TRBV28 | 15 | NA | CASSWGVGGTDTQYF
NA | TRBJ2-7 | TRBV5-1 | 18 | NA | CASSLQKLTRARGREQYF
NA | TRBJ2-1 | TRBV28 | 17 | NA | CASSPTGGGNLYNEQFF
NA | TRBJ1-1 | TRBV28 | 12 | NA | CASSFGASGAFF
NA | TRBJ2-7 | TRBV2 | 15 | TRBD1 | CASSDLPGQAYEQYF
NA | TRBJ2-7 | TRBV6-5 | 16 | TRBD2 | CASSYDRGGRNDEQYF
NA | TRBJ2-5 | TRBV18 | 16 | TRBD1 | CASSPRDRGGQETQYF
NA | TRBJ1-2 | TRBV27 | 14 | TRBD1 | CASSDRGREYGYTF
NA | TRBJ2-1 | TRBV7-9 | 13 | NA | CASSQSPKNEQFF
NA | TRBJ2-7 | TRBV19 | 14 | NA | CASRERVSSYEQYF
NA | TRBJ1-5 | TRBV27 | 17 | TRBD1 | CASSQTGTGNINQPQHF
NA | TRBJ2-7 | TRBV25-1 | 11 | NA | CASSYSYEQYF
NA | TRBJ2-1 | TRBV29-1 | 11 | NA | CSATGANEQFF
NA | TRBJ2-5 | TRBV15 | 16 | TRBD2 | CATSREASGVQETQYF
NA | TRBJ2-3 | TRBV27 | 15 | NA | CASSPRDGLLSTQYF
NA | TRBJ2-7 | TRBV4-1 | 18 | TRBD2 | CASSQPGLAGGPFYEQYF
NA | TRBJ1-2 | TRBV28 | 12 | NA | CASSKDHYGYTF
NA | TRBJ2-1 | TRBV5-1 | 16 | TRBD2 | CASSSLAGERQNEQFF
NA | TRBJ2-1 | TRBV27 | 15 | NA | CASSSSGSRGNEQFF
NA | TRBJ2-2 | TRBV7-9 | 15 | TRBD1 | CASSHRGLNTGELFF
NA | TRBJ2-3 | TRBV6-4 | 17 | NA | CASSVLREQESTDTQYF